This T cell receptor beta chain appears in the sequencing data of a study of Graves' ophthalmopathy and Graves' hyperthyroidism. Patients were excluded if they had other autoimmune diseases or uncontrolled infections, and likewise if pregnancy or lactation applied. Out of around 10 ml of fresh peripheral blood, PBMCs were obtained. To note about this clonotype: The antigen is undetermined.

Regarding the study as a whole: Appearing in blood as well were most expanded thyroid clonotypes above 0.001 frequency. A 13-signature model separated ophthalmopathy from stable hyperthyroidism, reaching about 91% sensitivity and approximately 81% specificity cross-validated.

Investigators amplified TCR beta CDR3 regions from RNA transcripts. First-round RT-PCR relied on HTBI primers, and a second-round multiplex PCR came next. TCRdb itself ran the multiplex PCR reads through MiXCR, one entry per CDR3 protein. Found here are hundreds of thousands of distinct CDR3 sequences, approximately 40% of them singletons; the top ten hold less than 55%. Sequencing used peripheral blood. The sequence derives from an adult man with Graves' ophthalmopathy.

CDR3 DNA: TGTGCCAGTAGTCCCGGACGGAGAAATCAGCCCCAGCATTTT. This codes for CASSPGRRNQPQHF. The chain links TRBV19 to TRBJ1-5; D not certain. CDR1 and CDR2 from the germline V gene are LNHDA and SQIVND (reference sequence). The V and J ends lost 5 bases and 4 bases respectively, with 12 bases between them. This CDR3 contains 14 residues.